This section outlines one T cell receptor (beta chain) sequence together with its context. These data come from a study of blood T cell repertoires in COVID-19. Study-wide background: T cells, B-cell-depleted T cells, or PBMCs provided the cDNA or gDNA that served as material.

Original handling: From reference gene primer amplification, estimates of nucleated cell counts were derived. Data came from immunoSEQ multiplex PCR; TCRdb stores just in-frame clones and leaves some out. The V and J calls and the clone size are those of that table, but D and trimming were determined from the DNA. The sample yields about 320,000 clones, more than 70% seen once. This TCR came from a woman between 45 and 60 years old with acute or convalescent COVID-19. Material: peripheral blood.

CDR3 residues: CASSRQGDREQYF. The CDR3 DNA reads as TGTGCCAGCAGCCGACAGGGGGATAGGGAGCAGTACTTC. This chain connects TRBV7-3 to TRBJ2-7, with TRBD1 identical over 9 bases. Germline CDR1 is SGHTA and CDR2 is FQGTGA. With 5 bases clipped from V and 7 bases from J, the junction kept 6 bases outside the gene matches. This CDR3 comprises 13 residues.